This T cell receptor beta chain was captured in a study of blood T cell repertoires in COVID-19. Study-level background: PBMCs, B-cell-depleted T cells, or T cells provided the cDNA or gDNA that made up the material.

Generated by immunoSEQ multiplex PCR, the TCRdb table keeps only in-frame clones and is missing some. The data contain around 43,000 clones, roughly 82% of them singletons. Trimming at V came to 3 bases and at J to 9 bases, leaving 7 bases not matched to a gene. Looked up from germline, CDR1 is SGHTA and CDR2 is FQGNSA. There are 15 residues in the CDR3. The sample comprised peripheral blood. The sequence derives from a human donor in a cohort sampled during active COVID-19. This chain joins TRBV7-2 and TRBJ2-1; 11 bases align to TRBD2. DNA for the CDR3: TGTGCCAGCAGCTTGGGACTAGCGGAAGGGGGTGAGCAGTTCTTC. Its protein product is CASSLGLAEGGEQFF.